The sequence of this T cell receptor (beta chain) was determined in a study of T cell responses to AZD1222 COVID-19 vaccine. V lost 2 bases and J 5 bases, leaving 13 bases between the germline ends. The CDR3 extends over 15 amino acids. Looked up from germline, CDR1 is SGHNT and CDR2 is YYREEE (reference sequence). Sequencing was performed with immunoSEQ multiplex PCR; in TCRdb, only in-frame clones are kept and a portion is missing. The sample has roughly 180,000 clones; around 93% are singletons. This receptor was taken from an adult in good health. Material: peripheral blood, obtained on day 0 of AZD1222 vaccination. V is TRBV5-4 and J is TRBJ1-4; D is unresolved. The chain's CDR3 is CASSFIGQVNEKLFF. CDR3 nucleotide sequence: TGTGCCAGCAGCTTTATTGGCCAGGTCAATGAAAAACTGTTTTTT.